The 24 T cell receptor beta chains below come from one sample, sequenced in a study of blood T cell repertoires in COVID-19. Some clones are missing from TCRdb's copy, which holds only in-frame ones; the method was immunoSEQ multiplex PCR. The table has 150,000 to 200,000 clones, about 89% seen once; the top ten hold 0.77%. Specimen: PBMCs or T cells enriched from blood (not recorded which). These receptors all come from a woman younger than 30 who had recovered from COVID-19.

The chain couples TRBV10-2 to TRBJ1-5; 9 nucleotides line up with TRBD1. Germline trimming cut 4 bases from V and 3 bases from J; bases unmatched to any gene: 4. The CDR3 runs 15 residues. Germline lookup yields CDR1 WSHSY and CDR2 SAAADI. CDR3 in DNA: TGCGCCAGCAGTGGGGGGACAGGGAACAATCAGCCCCAGCATTTT. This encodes CASSGGTGNNQPQHF.

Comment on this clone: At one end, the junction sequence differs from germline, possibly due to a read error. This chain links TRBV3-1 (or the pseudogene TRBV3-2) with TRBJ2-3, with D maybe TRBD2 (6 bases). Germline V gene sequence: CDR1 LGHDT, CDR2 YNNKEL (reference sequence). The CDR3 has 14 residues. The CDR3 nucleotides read TGTGCCAGCACCCAAAGCCGGGGGTCAGATACGCAGTATTTT. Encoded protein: CASTQSRGSDTQYF.

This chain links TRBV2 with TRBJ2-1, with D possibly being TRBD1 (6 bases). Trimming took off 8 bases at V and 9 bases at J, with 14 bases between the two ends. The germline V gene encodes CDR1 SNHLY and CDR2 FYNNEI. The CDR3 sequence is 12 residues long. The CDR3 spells CASGYRDPEQFF. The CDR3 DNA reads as TGTGCCAGCGGGTACAGGGATCCTGAGCAGTTCTTC.

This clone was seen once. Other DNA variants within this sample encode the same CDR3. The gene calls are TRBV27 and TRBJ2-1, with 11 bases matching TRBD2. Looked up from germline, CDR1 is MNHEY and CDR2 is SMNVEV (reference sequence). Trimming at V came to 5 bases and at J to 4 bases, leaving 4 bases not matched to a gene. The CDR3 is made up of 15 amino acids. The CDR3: CASSPGLAVYNEQFF. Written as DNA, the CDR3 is TGTGCCAGCAGTCCGGGACTAGCGGTTTACAATGAGCAGTTCTTC.

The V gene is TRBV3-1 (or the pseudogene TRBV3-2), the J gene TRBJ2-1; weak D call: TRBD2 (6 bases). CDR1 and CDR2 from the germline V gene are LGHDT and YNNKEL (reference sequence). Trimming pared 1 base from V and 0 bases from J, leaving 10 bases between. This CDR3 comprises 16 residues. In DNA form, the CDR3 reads TGTGCCAGCAGCCAAGTCACACTAGCCTCCTACAATGAGCAGTTCTTC. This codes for CASSQVTLASYNEQFF.

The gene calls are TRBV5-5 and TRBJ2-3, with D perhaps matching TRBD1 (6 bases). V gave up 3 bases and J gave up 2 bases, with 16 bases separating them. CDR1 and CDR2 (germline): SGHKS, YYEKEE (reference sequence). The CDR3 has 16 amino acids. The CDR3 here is CASSWGRGTFTDTQYF. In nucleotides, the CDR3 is TGTGCCAGCAGCTGGGGAAGGGGGACCTTCACAGATACGCAGTATTTT. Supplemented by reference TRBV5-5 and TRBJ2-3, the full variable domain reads DAGVTQSPTHLIKTRGQQVTLRCSPISGHKSVSWYQQVLGQGPQFIFQYYEKEERGRGNFPDRFSARQFPNYSSELNVNALLLGDSALYLCASSWGRGTFTDTQYFGPGTRLTVL.

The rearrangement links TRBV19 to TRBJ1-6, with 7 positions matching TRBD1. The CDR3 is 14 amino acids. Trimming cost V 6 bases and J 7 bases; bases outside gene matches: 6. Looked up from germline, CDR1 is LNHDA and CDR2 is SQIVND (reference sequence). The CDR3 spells CASRPDRKNSPLHF. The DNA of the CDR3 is TGTGCCAGTAGACCGGACAGGAAAAATTCACCCCTCCACTTT.

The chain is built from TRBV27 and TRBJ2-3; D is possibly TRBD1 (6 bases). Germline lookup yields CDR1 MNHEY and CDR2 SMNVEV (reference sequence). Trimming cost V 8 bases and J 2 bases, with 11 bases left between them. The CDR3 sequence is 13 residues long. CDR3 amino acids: CASRGQNTDTQYF. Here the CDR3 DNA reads TGTGCCAGCCGAGGACAGAACACAGATACGCAGTATTTT.

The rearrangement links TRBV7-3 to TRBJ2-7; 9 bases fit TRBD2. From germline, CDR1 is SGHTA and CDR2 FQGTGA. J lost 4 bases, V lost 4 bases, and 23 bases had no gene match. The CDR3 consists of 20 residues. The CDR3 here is CASSSYDYDERETSGYEQYF. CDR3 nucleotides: TGTGCCAGCAGCTCGTATGATTACGACGAGAGGGAAACTAGCGGGTACGAGCAGTACTTC.

The CDR3 region has the DNA TGCGCCAGCAGCCCAGCAGGGGGCCTTTTCGCCTACGAGCAGTACTTC. It encodes CASSPAGGLFAYEQYF. The rearrangement uses TRBV4-1 and TRBJ2-7; 8 nucleotides align to TRBD1. V was pared by 4 bases and J by 2 bases, with 10 bases of the junction left unmatched. The CDR3 runs to 16 residues. Germline values: CDR1 MGHRA, CDR2 YSYEKL.

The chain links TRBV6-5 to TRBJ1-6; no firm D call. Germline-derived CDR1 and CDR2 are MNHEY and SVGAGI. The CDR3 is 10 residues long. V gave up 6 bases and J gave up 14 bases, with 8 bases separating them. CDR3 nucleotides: TGTGCCAGCAGGAGTATAACCCTCCACTTT. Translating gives CASRSITLHF.

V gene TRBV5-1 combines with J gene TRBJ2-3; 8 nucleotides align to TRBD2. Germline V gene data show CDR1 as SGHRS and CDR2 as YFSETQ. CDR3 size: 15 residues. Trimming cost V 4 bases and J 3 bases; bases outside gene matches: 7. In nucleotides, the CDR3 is TGCGCCAGCAGCCCCCTCGGGGGGGGTACAGATACGCAGTATTTT. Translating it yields CASSPLGGGTDTQYF.

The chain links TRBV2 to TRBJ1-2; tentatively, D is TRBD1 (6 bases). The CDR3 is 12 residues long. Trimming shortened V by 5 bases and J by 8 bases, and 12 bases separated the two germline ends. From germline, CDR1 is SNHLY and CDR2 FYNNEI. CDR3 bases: TGTGCCAGCAGTCCATCAGGGGACGGCTACACCTTC. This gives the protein CASSPSGDGYTF.

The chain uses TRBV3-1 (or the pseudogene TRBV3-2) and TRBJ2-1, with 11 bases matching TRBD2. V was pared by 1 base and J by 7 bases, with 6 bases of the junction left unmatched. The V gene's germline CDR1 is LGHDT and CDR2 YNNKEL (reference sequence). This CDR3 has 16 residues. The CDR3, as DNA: TGTGCCAGCAGCCAAGGTATAGCGGGAGGGAGTAATGAGCAGTTCTTC. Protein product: CASSQGIAGGSNEQFF.

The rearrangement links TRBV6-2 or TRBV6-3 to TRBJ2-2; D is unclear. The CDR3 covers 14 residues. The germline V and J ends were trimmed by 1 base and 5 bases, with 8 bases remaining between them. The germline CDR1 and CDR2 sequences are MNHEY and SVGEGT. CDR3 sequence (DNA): TGTGCCAGCAGTTACTATGACTCTACCGGGGAGCTGTTTTTT. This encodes CASSYYDSTGELFF.

The CDR3 DNA reads TGCGCCAGCAGTAAGGTGGGGGCAGGGGGCTCCTACGAGCAGTACTTC. Protein: CASSKVGAGGSYEQYF. The V call is TRBV10-1, the J call TRBJ2-7; 7 bases align to TRBD1. The germline V gene encodes CDR1 WNHNN and CDR2 SYGVQD (reference sequence). V shed 5 bases, J shed 0 bases, and the junction held 10 bases outside the gene matches. The CDR3 extends over 16 amino acids.

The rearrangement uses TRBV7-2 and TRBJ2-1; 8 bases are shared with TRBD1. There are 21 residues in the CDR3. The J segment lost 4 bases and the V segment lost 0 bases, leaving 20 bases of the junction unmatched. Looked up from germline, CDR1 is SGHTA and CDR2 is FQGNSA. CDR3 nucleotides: TGTGCCAGCAGCTTAGCTCGGACAGGGCGCAAAGTCGTGGATTTTTACAATGAGCAGTTCTTC. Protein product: CASSLARTGRKVVDFYNEQFF.

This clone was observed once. The CDR3 sequence: CASSLGTGNNEQFF. DNA of the CDR3: TGTGCCAGCAGCTTAGGGACAGGAAACAATGAGCAGTTCTTC. The chain couples TRBV7-3 to TRBJ2-1, with 8 bases lining up with TRBD1. Germline lookup yields CDR1 SGHTA and CDR2 FQGTGA. The CDR3 has 14 residues. Losses at the gene ends were 2 bases for V and 5 bases for J; bases not matched to a gene: 2.

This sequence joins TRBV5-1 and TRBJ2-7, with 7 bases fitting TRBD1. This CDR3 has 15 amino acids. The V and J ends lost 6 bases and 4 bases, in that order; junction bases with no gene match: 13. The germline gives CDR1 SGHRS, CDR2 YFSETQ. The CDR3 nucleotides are TGCGCCAGCATCATGGACCCAGGGGGAACTTACGAGCAGTACTTC. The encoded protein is CASIMDPGGTYEQYF.

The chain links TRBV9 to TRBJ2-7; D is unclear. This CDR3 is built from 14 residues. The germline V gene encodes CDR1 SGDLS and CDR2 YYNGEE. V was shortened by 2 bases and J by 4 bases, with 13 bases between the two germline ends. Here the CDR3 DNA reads TGTGCCAGCAGCGTCACGTCCGACAATTACGAGCAGTACTTC. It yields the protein CASSVTSDNYEQYF.

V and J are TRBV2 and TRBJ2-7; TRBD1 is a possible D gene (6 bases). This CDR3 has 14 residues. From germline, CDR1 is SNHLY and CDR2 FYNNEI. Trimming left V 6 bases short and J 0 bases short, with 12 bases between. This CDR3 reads CASRRTENSYEQYF. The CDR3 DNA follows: TGTGCCAGCAGAAGGACAGAGAACTCCTACGAGCAGTACTTC. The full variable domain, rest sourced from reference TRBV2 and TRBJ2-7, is EPEVTQTPSHQVTQMGQEVILRCVPISNHLYFYWYRQILGQKVEFLVSFYNNEISEKSEIFDDQFSVERPDGSNFTLKIRSTKLEDSAMYFCASRRTENSYEQYFGPGTRLTVT.

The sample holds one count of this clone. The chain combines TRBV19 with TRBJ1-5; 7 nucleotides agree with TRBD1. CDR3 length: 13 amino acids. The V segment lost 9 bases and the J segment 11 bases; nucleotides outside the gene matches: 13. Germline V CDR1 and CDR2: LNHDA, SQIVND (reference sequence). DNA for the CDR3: TGTGCCAGCTCCACTGGGACAGCCAATACCCAGCATTTT. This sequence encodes CASSTGTANTQHF.

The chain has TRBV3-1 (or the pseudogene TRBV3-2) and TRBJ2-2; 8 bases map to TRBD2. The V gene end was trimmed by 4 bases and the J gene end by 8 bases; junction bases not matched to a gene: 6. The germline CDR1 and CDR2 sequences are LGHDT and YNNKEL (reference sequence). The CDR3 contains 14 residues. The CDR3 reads CASSPTLAGGELFF. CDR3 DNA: TGTGCCAGCAGCCCCACCTTAGCGGGAGGGGAGCTGTTTTTT.

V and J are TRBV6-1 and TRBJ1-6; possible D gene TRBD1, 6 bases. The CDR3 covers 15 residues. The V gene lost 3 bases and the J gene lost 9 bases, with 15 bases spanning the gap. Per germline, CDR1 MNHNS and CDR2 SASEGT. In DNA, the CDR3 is TGTGCCAGCAGTGATGGTGGCAGGGGCGGTTCACCCCTCCACTTT. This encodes CASSDGGRGGSPLHF.